This T cell receptor (beta chain) was profiled in a study of human T cells and chemical hapten exposure. Study-level background: Among samples, TCR yields varied mainly because of small differences in pooled library volume.

Regarding time point: patch test 1, 2 weeks after DPC sensitization. Stated treatment: therapeutic diphenylcyclopropenone sensitization with weekly scalp DPC. Each CDR3 protein is one row after TCRdb ran MiXCR on the RACE reads. The top ten clones hold approximately 1.5% of a sample with approximately 79,000 distinct CDR3 sequences, 10% of them seen once. Germline assignment: CDR1 LGHNA and CDR2 YNFKEQ. Trimming shortened V by 0 bases and J by 0 bases, and 22 bases separated the two germline ends. This CDR3 is built from 20 residues. The chain joins TRBV4-2 to TRBJ2-3; D ambiguous. The material sequenced was whole blood, taken in connection with sensitization to the hapten diphenylcyclopropenone (DPC). The TCR sequence derives from a woman aged 50 to 65 with alopecia areata. Some clones in this sample may be carry-over from other donors' samples. The CDR3 here is CASSQDSAFGRTLSTDTQYF. CDR3 DNA sequence: TGTGCCAGCAGCCAAGATTCGGCTTTCGGACGGACCTTAAGCACAGATACGCAGTATTTT.